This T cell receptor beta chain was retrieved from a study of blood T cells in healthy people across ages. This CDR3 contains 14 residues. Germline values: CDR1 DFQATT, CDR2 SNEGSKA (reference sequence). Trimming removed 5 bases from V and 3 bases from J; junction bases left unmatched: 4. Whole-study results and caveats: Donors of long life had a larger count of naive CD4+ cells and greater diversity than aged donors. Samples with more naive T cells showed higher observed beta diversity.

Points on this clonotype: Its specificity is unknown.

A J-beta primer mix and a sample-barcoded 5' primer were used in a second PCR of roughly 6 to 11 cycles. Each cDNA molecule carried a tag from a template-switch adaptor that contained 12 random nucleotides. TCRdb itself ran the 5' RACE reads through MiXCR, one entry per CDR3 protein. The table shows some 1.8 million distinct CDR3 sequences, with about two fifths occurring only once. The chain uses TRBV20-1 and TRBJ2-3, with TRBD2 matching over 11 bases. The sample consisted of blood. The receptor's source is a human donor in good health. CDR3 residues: CSASSGGRTDTQYF. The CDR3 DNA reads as TGCAGTGCTTCTAGCGGGGGGAGGACAGATACGCAGTATTTT.